This TCR beta chain is from a study of control samples from healthy donors and cancer patients. Generated by immunoSEQ multiplex PCR, the TCRdb table keeps only in-frame clones and is missing some. The top ten clones hold around 6.4% of a sample with 350,000 to 450,000 clones, 90% of them seen once. The V gene lost 4 bases and the J gene lost 7 bases, with 14 bases spanning the gap. The CDR3 consists of 13 residues. In germline, CDR1 is MDHEN, CDR2 SYDVKM. The source is a man in his forties or fifties with head and neck cancer. The sequencing input was PBMCs. The gene calls are TRBV28 and TRBJ2-7; TRBD1 or TRBD2 may be the D gene (6 bases each). Here the CDR3 reads CASSYGGGREQYF. In DNA, the CDR3 is TGTGCCAGCAGTTACGGAGGGGGTCGGGAGCAGTACTTC.